The source of this TCR beta chain is a study of regulatory T cells in long-lasting Graves disease (dated by TCRdb to 2020 to 2022). Background for the entire study: To count as having persistent Graves' disease, a patient had to have received antithyroid drug treatment for over 5 years with TSH receptor autoantibodies remaining persistently positive. Peripheral blood TCR sequencing and RNA sequencing compared persistent Graves' disease patients with newly diagnosed Graves' disease patients. The study was registered as a clinical trial and conducted in China. A total of about 33 samples underwent TCR sequencing, from about 13 patients with persistent Graves' disease and roughly 20 patients with newly diagnosed Graves' disease. On average, persistent Graves' disease patients in the clinical cohort had been on antithyroid drugs for approximately ten years. The investigation overall reported the following: The small sample size was acknowledged by the authors as a limitation that may reduce accuracy. Persistent patients shared more public clonotypes among themselves (over 2,500) than newly diagnosed patients did (nearly 1,000). Compared with newly diagnosed patients, persistent Graves' disease patients had lower TCR Shannon entropy and fewer highly expanded clones, which suggests clonal expansion. Only the TCR beta chain was sequenced and analyzed. The study examined only peripheral blood because the primary lesion, thyroid tissue, could not be accessed. TRBV28, TRBJ1-2 and TRBJ2-5 were preferentially used in persistent disease, while TRBV20-1 and TRBJ2-1 were favored in newly diagnosed disease.

Interpreted using the paper, the time point label stands for: persistent/refractory GD, antithyroid drugs over 5 years with positive TRAb. For both TCR sequencing and RNA sequencing, RNA was extracted from PBMCs in TRIzol. The diagnosis of Graves' disease followed American Thyroid Association guidelines. Patients for the study were recruited at an endocrinology department in Xi'an, China. Each patient gave about 10 milliliters of peripheral blood, collected in an EDTA anticoagulant tube. Ficoll Paque Plus density gradient separation was used to isolate PBMCs, and no additional T cell sorting was done. An Agilent 2100 Bioanalyzer and agarose gel were used to check RNA quality, and a NanoDrop 2000 was used to measure RNA concentration. Library creation used multiplex PCR. The listed sequencing device is Illumina HiSeq 4000. iRepertoire HTBI primers and Arm-PCR amplification of CDR3 regions were used to construct TCR beta libraries. Before sequencing, the PCR products underwent gel purification. In the source study's methods: Gene usage analysis of CDR3 amino acid clonotypes relied on the 60 or so TRBV and about 15 TRBJ segments identified across samples. COPE and FqMerger were used to merge filtered high-quality paired reads into contigs. BLAST was used to align contigs to IMGT TRBV, TRBD and TRBJ reference genes, and CDR3 was defined according to IMGT. Any clonotype with a frequency above 0.1% was classified as a highly expanded clone. Repertoire diversity was measured by Shannon entropy, and V-J evenness by the Gini coefficient. A clonotype was considered public if more than one individual shared it. Starting from the raw public reads, TCRdb applied fastp trimming at Q25, assembled clones with MiXCR and retained in-frame beta chains. Duplicate CDR3 protein sequences are folded into a single record with the most common DNA and genes. The V and J calls shown here were made by TCRdb, not taken from the authors' results. Present in this sample are roughly 470,000 distinct CDR3 sequences, about a fifth of which were seen just once. Of the sample, 6.5% to 8% falls within the top ten clones.

From the germline V gene (reference sequence), CDR1 is GTSNPN and CDR2 is SVGIG. From cysteine to phenylalanine, the CDR3 is 15 amino acids long. The CDR3 DNA has 45 bases and is translated from base 1. The trim is 2 bases for V and 5 bases for J, with a gap of 15 bases between the germline ends. The sample holds many counts of this clonotype. What this receptor recognizes is not known. One base away there is no much larger clone; base qualities are not given. Recombination linked TRBV30 to TRBJ2-2; TRBD2 might be the D gene, on 5 matching bases. This sample comprised peripheral blood mononuclear cells (PBMCs), obtained when the disease was refractory, from a patient treated with antithyroid drugs. The source is a female donor with Graves disease. The CDR3 region: CAWSFGEMSTGELFF. In nucleotides, the sequence is TGTGCCTGGAGTTTTGGGGAGATGAGTACCGGGGAGCTGTTTTTT.